The rows below give T cell receptor beta chains drawn from one sample of a study of PD-L1 blockade in urothelial cancer. Sequenced by immunoSEQ multiplex PCR; TCRdb stores in-frame clones only, minus some. This sample yields 38,000 or so clones, of which around 84% are seen a single time; roughly a tenth belongs to the top ten. The sequenced sample was PBMCs, obtained around atezolizumab (anti-PD-L1) treatment. These TCRs come from a man aged 40-49 years with urothelial cancer. Each CDR3 is given with its conserved first and last residue. The D gene is left open where the match is weak. A row's size may be missing; if present it is once, few, many or a size class.

J: TRBJ2-1; length: 15; V: TRBV6-1; D: TRBD2; size: NA; DNA: TGTGCCAGCAGGCTCCTAGCGGGAGGGGGAAATGAGCAGTTCTTC; CDR3: CASRLLAGGGNEQFF
J: TRBJ2-7; length: 13; V: TRBV10-3; D: NA; size: NA; DNA: TGTGCCATTGGGGGGGCGGGAGCATACGAGCAGTACTTC; CDR3: CAIGGAGAYEQYF
J: TRBJ1-2; length: 13; V: TRBV9; D: NA; size: NA; DNA: TGTGCCAGCAGCGTAGACGGTTTCTATGGCTACACCTTC; CDR3: CASSVDGFYGYTF
J: TRBJ2-7; length: 16; V: TRBV27; D: TRBD2; size: NA; DNA: TGTGCCAGCAGGCCGGCCGGACTAGCGGGGGCAAACGAGCAGTACTTC; CDR3: CASRPAGLAGANEQYF
J: TRBJ1-5; length: 16; V: TRBV28; D: TRBD1; size: NA; DNA: TGTGCCAGCAGTAGGTGGGACAGGGGTAGGATTCAGCCCCAGCATTTT; CDR3: CASSRWDRGRIQPQHF
J: TRBJ2-5; length: 15; V: TRBV5-4; D: TRBD2; size: NA; DNA: TGTGCCAGCAGCTTACTTAGCGGGAGCGGAGAGACCCAGTACTTC; CDR3: CASSLLSGSGETQYF
J: TRBJ2-7; length: 15; V: TRBV7-8; D: NA; size: NA; DNA: TGTGCCAGCAGCGAGCTCCGTCGGGGTCCCTACGAGCAGTACTTC; CDR3: CASSELRRGPYEQYF
J: TRBJ2-1; length: 12; V: TRBV28; D: NA; size: NA; DNA: TGTGCCAGCAGTTCCCCCACGGGAAAGCAGTTCTTC; CDR3: CASSSPTGKQFF
J: TRBJ2-1; length: 12; V: TRBV10-2; D: NA; size: NA; DNA: TGCGCCAGCAGGGAGCTCTACAATGAGCAGTTCTTC; CDR3: CASRELYNEQFF
J: TRBJ1-4; length: 15; V: TRBV6-5; D: NA; size: NA; DNA: TGTGCCAGCAGTCATAAGACAGGTTCTAATGAAAAACTGTTTTTT; CDR3: CASSHKTGSNEKLFF
J: TRBJ2-6; length: 17; V: TRBV5-6; D: TRBD2; size: NA; DNA: TGTGCCAGCAGCTTTCGGCTAGCGGGAGTCGGGGCCAACGTCCTGACTTTC; CDR3: CASSFRLAGVGANVLTF
J: TRBJ2-1; length: 16; V: TRBV6-6; D: TRBD2; size: NA; DNA: TGTGCCAGCAGTTACCAGCCCGCGGGAGAGACAGTTGAGCAGTTCTTC; CDR3: CASSYQPAGETVEQFF
J: TRBJ2-1; length: 12; V: TRBV29-1; D: TRBD2; size: medium-sized; DNA: TGCAGCGCTAAGCGGGACTACAATGAGCAGTTCTTC; CDR3: CSAKRDYNEQFF
J: TRBJ2-6; length: 14; V: TRBV19; D: TRBD2; size: NA; DNA: TGTGCCACCCGTGGGGGGGACTGGGCCAACGTCCTGACTTTC; CDR3: CATRGGDWANVLTF